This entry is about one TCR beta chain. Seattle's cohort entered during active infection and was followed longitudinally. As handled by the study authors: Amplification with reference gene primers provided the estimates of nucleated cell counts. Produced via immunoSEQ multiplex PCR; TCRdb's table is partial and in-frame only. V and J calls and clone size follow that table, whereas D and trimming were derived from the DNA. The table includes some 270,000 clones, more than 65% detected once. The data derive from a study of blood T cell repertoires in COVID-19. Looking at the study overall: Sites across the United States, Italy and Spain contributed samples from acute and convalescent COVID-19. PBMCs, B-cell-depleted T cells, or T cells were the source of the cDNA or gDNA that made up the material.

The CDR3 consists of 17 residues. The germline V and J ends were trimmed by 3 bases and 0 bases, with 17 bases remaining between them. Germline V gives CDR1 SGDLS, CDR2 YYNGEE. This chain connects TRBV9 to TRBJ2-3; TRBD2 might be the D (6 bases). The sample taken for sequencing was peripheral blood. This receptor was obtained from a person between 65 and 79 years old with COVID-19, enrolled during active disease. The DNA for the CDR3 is TGTGCCAGCAGCGAGACTTTAGGAGGGACTAGCACAGATACGCAGTATTTT. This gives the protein CASSETLGGTSTDTQYF. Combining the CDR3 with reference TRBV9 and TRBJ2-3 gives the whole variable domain DSGVTQTPKHLITATGQRVTLRCSPRSGDLSVYWYQQSLDQGLQFLIQYYNGEERAKGNILERFSAQQFPDLHSELNLSSLELGDSALYFCASSETLGGTSTDTQYFGPGTRLTVL.